A single sample gave rise to the 18 T cell receptor beta chains below, sequenced in a study of neurological immune-mediated disorders. Using its own MiXCR run on the 5' RACE reads, TCRdb lists one record per CDR3 protein. Of about 66,000 distinct CDR3 sequences in the sample, more than 8% were seen once. Indicated time point: longitudinal time-point 2. The sequenced material came from PBMCs. The source is a man aged 25 to 45 in good health.

Many counts were recorded for this clonotype. The rearrangement uses TRBV29-1 and TRBJ2-7; maybe TRBD2 (6 bases). Germline values: CDR1 SQVTM, CDR2 ANQGSEA. This CDR3 has 13 residues. Between the trimmed V and J ends, which lost 8 bases and 6 bases, there was a span of 20 bases. Written as DNA, the CDR3 is TGCAGCATCACGCTAGGAGGGCCCGCCGAGCAGTACTTC. Amino acid sequence: CSITLGGPAEQYF.

The table lists this clonotype with many counts. The rearrangement uses TRBV5-1 and TRBJ1-3; 9 positions agree with TRBD1. V was pared by 6 bases and J by 0 bases, with 7 bases of the junction left unmatched. Germline V CDR1 and CDR2: SGHRS, YFSETQ. This CDR3 spans 16 amino acids. This CDR3 reads CASTRTGEGSGNTIYF. CDR3 sequence (DNA): TGCGCCAGCACCAGGACAGGGGAGGGCTCTGGAAACACCATATATTTT.

This clonotype was recorded at least ten times. This chain links TRBV28 with TRBJ1-1; tentative D call: TRBD1 (5 bases). CDR3 length: 14 amino acids. The germline V and J ends were trimmed by 2 bases and 1 base, with 8 bases remaining between them. Per the germline V gene, CDR1 is MDHEN and CDR2 is SYDVKM. As DNA, the CDR3 is TGTGCCAGCAGTTTAACGGACAAGAACACTGAAGCTTTCTTT. This encodes CASSLTDKNTEAFF. The variable domain in full, with the rest retrieved from reference TRBV28 and TRBJ1-1, is DVKVTQSSRYLVKRTGEKVFLECVQDMDHENMFWYRQDPGLGLRLIYFSYDVKMKEKGDIPEGYSVSREKKERFSLILESASTNQTSMYLCASSLTDKNTEAFFGQGTRLTVV.

In its sample, this clonotype was seen many times. J is TRBJ2-5 and V is TRBV24-1; 7 nucleotides agree with TRBD2. This CDR3 contains 13 residues. CDR1 is KGHDR, CDR2 SFDVKD, per germline. J was trimmed by 5 bases and V by 9 bases; bases with no gene match: 8. This CDR3 is CATQRGGGETQYF. The CDR3 coding sequence is TGTGCCACCCAGCGGGGCGGCGGTGAGACCCAGTACTTC.

The chain recombines TRBV5-1 with TRBJ2-3; 7 nucleotides agree with TRBD1. Germline V gene lookup returns CDR1 SGHRS and CDR2 YFSETQ. J lost 0 bases, V lost 4 bases, and 8 bases had no gene match. The CDR3 has 16 residues. The CDR3 DNA is TGCGCCAGCAGCCCTAGTAGGGGGCGAAGCACAGATACGCAGTATTTT. Protein product: CASSPSRGRSTDTQYF.

This clonotype came up many times. The chain employs TRBV9 and TRBJ2-6; 12 nucleotides match TRBD2. The CDR3 totals 18 residues. Germline CDR1 reads SGDLS; CDR2 reads YYNGEE. Germline trimming cut 4 bases from V and 1 base from J; bases unmatched to any gene: 6. The CDR3 spells CASSTPGTSGSGANVLTF. The CDR3 DNA sequence: TGTGCCAGCAGCACCCCCGGGACTAGCGGGTCTGGGGCCAACGTCCTGACTTTC.

This clonotype was observed at least ten times. CDR3 loop: CASSDRDEKLFF. The CDR3 DNA sequence: TGTGCCAGCTCGGACAGGGATGAAAAACTGTTTTTT. The V call is TRBV18, the J call TRBJ1-4; 8 bases line up with TRBD1. Germline CDR1 KGHSH, CDR2 LQKENI. The V segment lost 6 bases and the J segment 6 bases; nucleotides outside the gene matches: 0. This CDR3 spans 12 amino acids.

The sample holds many counts of this clonotype. The rearrangement uses TRBV5-5 and TRBJ2-2, with D possibly TRBD2 on 6 matching bases. Per germline, CDR1 SGHKS and CDR2 YYEKEE (reference sequence). The germline V and J ends were trimmed by 0 bases and 6 bases, with 12 bases remaining between them. The CDR3 contains 15 residues. CDR3 in DNA: TGTGCCAGCAGCTTGGACACTAGCCGGGCCGGGGAGCTGTTTTTT. This translates into CASSLDTSRAGELFF.

As concerns this clonotype: A much larger clone sits a single nucleotide away, making a read error possible. The chain joins TRBV25-1 to TRBJ2-3, with TRBD2 matching 13 bases. There are 14 residues in the CDR3. Germline V CDR1 and CDR2: MGHDK, SYGVNS. The J segment lost 3 bases and the V segment lost 6 bases, leaving 0 bases of the junction unmatched. As DNA, the CDR3 is TGTGCCAGCAGACTAGCGGGAGGGACAGATACGCAGTATTTT. Translated, it gives CASRLAGGTDTQYF.

This clonotype was detected ten times or more. This sequence joins TRBV29-1 and TRBJ2-6, with 7 bases aligning to TRBD1. Trimming cost V 6 bases and J 1 base; bases outside gene matches: 9. The CDR3 consists of 16 residues. The V gene's germline CDR1 is SQVTM and CDR2 ANQGSEA. CDR3 in DNA: TGCAGCGTCAAAGGGGCACAGGGGTCTGGGGCCAACGTCCTGACTTTC. Translation gives CSVKGAQGSGANVLTF.

In its sample, this clonotype was seen many times. The genes are TRBV6-5 and TRBJ2-1; 8 bases are a match to TRBD2. The V gene end was trimmed by 0 bases and the J gene end by 1 base; junction bases not matched to a gene: 2. The CDR3 has 16 residues. CDR1 and CDR2 from the germline V gene are MNHEY and SVGAGI. The CDR3 sequence: CASSYSGGRSYNEQFF. The CDR3 bases are TGTGCCAGCAGTTACTCCGGCGGGAGGTCCTACAATGAGCAGTTCTTC.

This clonotype has ten or more counts. The V gene is TRBV28, the J gene TRBJ2-7, with D perhaps TRBD1 (6 bases). Trimming shortened V by 6 bases and J by 3 bases, and 21 bases separated the two germline ends. The germline V gene has CDR1 MDHEN and CDR2 SYDVKM. The CDR3 covers 16 residues. This chain's CDR3 is CASSPPVSGTIYEQYF. The CDR3 nucleotides read TGTGCCAGCAGCCCCCCGGTGTCGGGGACAATCTACGAGCAGTACTTC.

The chain uses TRBV19 and TRBJ2-3, with 11 bases matching TRBD2. The CDR3 covers 17 residues. Germline V CDR1 and CDR2: LNHDA, SQIVND (reference sequence). After removal of 6 bases from V and 3 bases from J, the junction contained 11 bases not matched to a gene. CDR3 DNA: TGTGCCAGTAGCAGCACTAGCGGGAGTCCGTTGACAGATACGCAGTATTTT. Amino acids: CASSSTSGSPLTDTQYF. Variable domain in full (rest from reference TRBV19 and TRBJ2-3): DGGITQSPKYLFRKEGQNVTLSCEQNLNHDAMYWYRQDPGQGLRLIYYSQIVNDFQKGDIAEGYSVSREKKESFPLTVTSAQKNPTAFYLCASSSTSGSPLTDTQYFGPGTRLTVL.

This clonotype was recorded many times. The rearrangement links TRBV27 to TRBJ1-4; D remains unclear. There are 11 residues in the CDR3. Trimming cost V 2 bases and J 7 bases, with 2 bases left between them. Germline V gene sequence: CDR1 MNHEY, CDR2 SMNVEV (reference sequence). The CDR3 nucleotides read TGTGCCAGCAGTTTAGGTGAAAAACTGTTTTTT. Its protein product is CASSLGEKLFF.

This clonotype was detected ten times or more. The V call is TRBV5-1, the J call TRBJ2-7; tentative D call: TRBD1 (6 bases). The V and J ends lost 4 bases and 3 bases respectively, with 17 bases between them. CDR1 is SGHRS, CDR2 YFSETQ, per germline. The CDR3 has 15 residues. CDR3 sequence reads: CASSSTGTSDYEQYF. The CDR3 DNA reads as TGCGCCAGCAGCAGTACCGGGACATCGGACTACGAGCAGTACTTC.

In its sample, this clonotype was seen many times. This chain uses TRBV29-1 with TRBJ2-7; 7 bases line up with TRBD2. The CDR3 has 13 amino acids. Per germline, CDR1 SQVTM and CDR2 ANQGSEA. V was clipped by 5 bases and J by 2 bases; unmatched bases: 6. The CDR3 protein is CSVRASGTYEQYF. The CDR3 region has the DNA TGCAGCGTTCGGGCTAGCGGAACCTACGAGCAGTACTTC.

About this clonotype: An end of the junction does not agree with germline; a read error may underlie this. V and J are TRBV7-9 and TRBJ1-3; D might be TRBD1 (6 bases). In germline, CDR1 is SEHNR, CDR2 FQNEAQ (reference sequence). This CDR3 is 11 amino acids long. The CDR3 sequence is CASEDKGTRNF. The DNA of the CDR3 is TGTGCCAGCGAGGACAAGGGGACACGGAATTTT.

The table lists this clonotype with many counts. The rearrangement joins TRBV5-5 to TRBJ2-2; a weak D match, TRBD2 (5 bases). The CDR3 loop spans 19 amino acids. Per the germline V gene, CDR1 is SGHKS and CDR2 is YYEKEE (reference sequence). Trimming took 0 bases from V and 1 from J, leaving 19 bases between them. The CDR3 nucleotides are TGTGCCAGCAGCTTGGCTGCAACTAGAACCTACAAGAACACCGGGGAGCTGTTTTTT. Protein sequence: CASSLAATRTYKNTGELFF.